The 30 T cell receptor beta chains given below trace back to one sample, sequenced in a study of T-cell memory formation after mild COVID-19. MiXCR was run by TCRdb on the 5' RACE reads, yielding one entry per CDR3 protein. The table records a few hundred thousand distinct CDR3 sequences, 25% to 30% of them present only once. Specimen: PBMCs or a T cell subset sorted from them (not recorded which). These receptors were taken from an adult woman who had mild COVID-19 (a few samples of this study predate the infection). Cell type and time point are not known.

In this sample, this clonotype turned up a few times. The chain combines TRBV25-1 with TRBJ2-1; D remains ambiguous. Germline-derived CDR1 and CDR2 are MGHDK and SYGVNS. This CDR3 has 15 residues. V lost 3 bases and J lost 0, with 9 bases in between. The CDR3 region has the DNA TGTGCCAGCAGTGACTCCCTGGGCTCCTACAATGAGCAGTTCTTC. It codes for CASSDSLGSYNEQFF.

This clonotype was observed a handful of times. J is TRBJ2-1 and V is TRBV20-1, with 8 bases identical to TRBD2. CDR3 length: 17 residues. Germline CDR1 and CDR2: DFQATT and SNEGSKA (reference sequence). The ends lost 4 bases at V and 7 bases at J; junction bases unmatched: 18. CDR3: CSATTTAGTRMGNEQFF. The DNA of the CDR3 is TGCAGTGCTACGACAACGGCCGGGACTAGGATGGGGAATGAGCAGTTCTTC.

The rearrangement links TRBV7-2 to TRBJ2-5, with D perhaps matching TRBD2 (5 bases). CDR1 and CDR2 (germline): SGHTA, FQGNSA. The CDR3 runs 16 residues. Trimming took off 4 bases at V and 5 bases at J, with 20 bases between the two ends. The CDR3 loop is CASSSSRLSVRETQYF. CDR3 nucleotide sequence: TGTGCCAGCAGCTCCAGCCGACTAAGCGTCCGGGAGACCCAGTACTTC.

The chain is built from TRBV18 and TRBJ1-2; perhaps TRBD1 as D (5 bases). Trimming shortened V by 2 bases and J by 0 bases, and 10 bases separated the two germline ends. This CDR3 has 15 amino acids. Germline V CDR1 and CDR2: KGHSH, LQKENI. CDR3 sequence: CASSPGASANYGYTF. Written as DNA, the CDR3 is TGTGCCAGCTCACCAGGGGCGAGCGCTAACTATGGCTACACCTTC.

The V call is TRBV29-1, the J call TRBJ2-3; 7 nucleotides line up with TRBD1. V lost 7 bases and J lost 2; bases outside the gene matches: 6. This CDR3 region has 13 residues. Germline V gene lookup returns CDR1 SQVTM and CDR2 ANQGSEA. The CDR3 DNA sequence: TGCAGCGCCCGACAGGGCTCCACAGATACGCAGTATTTT. Translation gives CSARQGSTDTQYF.

The gene calls are TRBV12-3 or TRBV12-4 and TRBJ2-2; maybe TRBD2 (6 bases). The CDR3 contains 17 residues. V gave up 3 bases and J gave up 5 bases, with 19 bases separating them. CDR3 sequence: CASSFPRGKARTGELFF. The CDR3 DNA is TGTGCCAGCAGTTTTCCCCGCGGGAAGGCGAGGACCGGGGAGCTGTTTTTT.

The chain is built from TRBV11-1 and TRBJ1-1; 8 bases are shared with TRBD1. The CDR3 is made up of 16 amino acids. Per germline, CDR1 SGHAT and CDR2 FQDESV (reference sequence). V dropped 4 bases and J dropped 5; count of bases not matched to a gene: 12. Here the CDR3 DNA reads TGTGCCAGCAGCTATACGACAGGGGAAATGGGGACTGAAGCTTTCTTT. Amino acids: CASSYTTGEMGTEAFF.

This clonotype came up many times. The genes are TRBV5-1 and TRBJ2-3, with D perhaps assigned TRBD1 or TRBD2 (6 bases each). Germline V gene data show CDR1 as SGHRS and CDR2 as YFSETQ. Trimming removed 10 bases from V and 4 bases from J, with 16 bases in between. This CDR3 spans 13 amino acids. The CDR3 nucleotides read TGCGCCTCCCGGGGGCAGGGCGCAGATACGCAGTATTTT. Amino acids: CASRGQGADTQYF.

There are a few counts of this clonotype. This sequence joins TRBV12-3 or TRBV12-4 and TRBJ1-2; D may be TRBD1 (6 bases). CDR3 size: 13 residues. V was clipped by 2 bases and J by 7 bases, with 11 bases between them. CDR3 DNA sequence: TGTGCCAGCAGTTTAACAGGGCTGGGTGGCTACACCTTC. It is translated as CASSLTGLGGYTF.

Of note for this clonotype: A read error may produce the germline difference seen at one junction end. The V call is TRBV7-6, the J call TRBJ2-1, with 9 nucleotides matching TRBD2. The CDR3 consists of 19 residues. Germline assignment: CDR1 SGHVS and CDR2 FNYEAQ. For the CDR3, the DNA is TGTGCAAGCAGCTTAGCTGGGGTACGGAGCGGGGGGAGGTACAATGAGCAGTTCTTC. It specifies CASSLAGVRSGGRYNEQFF.

Many counts were recorded for this clonotype. The J gene is TRBJ2-3, the V gene TRBV5-1, with 9 positions matching TRBD2. The V segment lost 3 bases and the J segment 6 bases; nucleotides outside the gene matches: 14. The germline CDR1 and CDR2 sequences are SGHRS and YFSETQ. This CDR3 contains 17 residues. Here the CDR3 reads CASSSRPGGGAADTQYF. The CDR3 DNA reads as TGCGCCAGCAGCTCCCGCCCTGGCGGGGGGGCCGCGGATACGCAGTATTTT.

The CDR3 region has the DNA TGCAGCGTCCGGGACATGAACACCGGGGAGCTGTTTTTT. This sequence encodes CSVRDMNTGELFF. The chain links TRBV29-1 to TRBJ2-2; possibly TRBD1 for D (6 bases). The CDR3 sequence is 13 residues long. Trimming removed 6 bases from V and 1 base from J, with 9 bases in between. Germline V CDR1 and CDR2: SQVTM, ANQGSEA.

The rearrangement uses TRBV24-1 and TRBJ2-1, with 8 bases aligning to TRBD2. This CDR3 comprises 14 residues. Per the germline V gene, CDR1 is KGHDR and CDR2 is SFDVKD. J lost 9 bases, V lost 3 bases, and 6 bases had no gene match. The CDR3 DNA is TGTGCCACCAGTGATAGCGGGAGAGGGTTTGAGCAGTTCTTC. Translation gives CATSDSGRGFEQFF.

J is TRBJ1-5 and V is TRBV5-5; 7 bases agree with TRBD1. V trimming: 2 bases; J trimming: 2 bases; junction bases outside the gene matches: 4. This CDR3 spans 15 amino acids. Germline V CDR1 and CDR2: SGHKS, YYEKEE (reference sequence). The CDR3 reads CASSLQGSGNQPQHF. The DNA for the CDR3 is TGTGCCAGCAGCTTACAGGGGTCGGGCAATCAGCCCCAGCATTTT.

In its sample, this clonotype was seen a few times. This chain uses TRBV24-1 with TRBJ1-1; D remains unclear. Germline assignment: CDR1 KGHDR and CDR2 SFDVKD. V dropped 6 bases and J dropped 7 bases, with 14 bases sitting between them. The CDR3 has 13 amino acids. CDR3 bases: TGTGCCACCAGTTATAAGGACGGTCTTGAAGCTTTCTTT. Translated, it gives CATSYKDGLEAFF.

V usage is TRBV9 and J usage is TRBJ2-3, with D possibly being TRBD2 (6 bases). V lost 7 bases and J lost 2, with 8 bases in between. The germline CDR1 and CDR2 sequences are SGDLS and YYNGEE. CDR3 length: 12 amino acids. The CDR3 sequence: CASGGTTDTQYF. CDR3 nucleotides: TGTGCCAGCGGGGGGACCACAGATACGCAGTATTTT. The whole variable domain, filled in from reference TRBV9 and TRBJ2-3, reads DSGVTQTPKHLITATGQRVTLRCSPRSGDLSVYWYQQSLDQGLQFLIQYYNGEERAKGNILERFSAQQFPDLHSELNLSSLELGDSALYFCASGGTTDTQYFGPGTRLTVL.

This clonotype was seen more than once but under ten times. The chain combines TRBV27 with TRBJ1-1, with unresolved D. The V end lost 0 bases, the J end lost 5 bases, and 13 bases lay between the germline ends. The CDR3 sequence is 15 residues long. CDR1 MNHEY and CDR2 SMNVEV come from the germline V gene (reference sequence). The CDR3 nucleotides are TGTGCCAGCAGTTTATCCTCTCCTCCTTGGACTGAAGCTTTCTTT. This gives the protein CASSLSSPPWTEAFF.

The J gene is TRBJ1-1, the V gene TRBV20-1; 12 nucleotides agree with TRBD1. CDR3 length: 13 residues. Looked up from germline, CDR1 is DFQATT and CDR2 is SNEGSKA (reference sequence). With V trimmed by 1 base and J by 11 bases, 5 bases remained unmatched. The CDR3 is CSARAGTGGKAFF. CDR3 DNA sequence: TGCAGTGCTAGAGCCGGGACAGGGGGCAAGGCTTTCTTT.

The gene calls are TRBV7-8 and TRBJ1-5; D possibly corresponds to TRBD1 (5 bases). CDR1 SGHVS and CDR2 FQNEAQ come from the germline V gene. V lost 4 bases to trimming and J lost 4 bases, with 14 bases between them. The CDR3 spans 15 residues. CDR3 region: CASSSTHGANQPQHF. Here the CDR3 DNA reads TGTGCCAGCAGCTCCACTCACGGGGCAAATCAGCCCCAGCATTTT.

This clonotype was seen a handful of times. The CDR3 bases are TGCGCCAGCCCGCCCCCAGGCGGGACCCAGTACTTC. As protein: CASPPPGGTQYF. The gene calls are TRBV5-1 and TRBJ2-3; the D is unclear. The assigned J gene may be wrong: the sequence end matches TRBJ2-5 better. The germline V gene encodes CDR1 SGHRS and CDR2 YFSETQ. The CDR3 sequence is 12 residues long.

Ten or more counts support this clonotype. The chain couples TRBV7-8 to TRBJ2-7, with 10 bases aligning to TRBD2. The V segment lost 0 bases and the J segment 1 base; nucleotides outside the gene matches: 3. Per germline, CDR1 SGHVS and CDR2 FQNEAQ. The CDR3 has 16 amino acids. CDR3 nucleotide sequence: TGTGCCAGCAGCTTAGCGGGGACTAGCGCGTCCTACGAGCAGTACTTC. Its translation is CASSLAGTSASYEQYF.

The V gene is TRBV18, the J gene TRBJ2-1, with 9 bases lining up with TRBD2. Germline V gives CDR1 KGHSH, CDR2 LQKENI. CDR3 length equals 15 residues. V lost 1 base, J lost 7 bases, and 5 bases stayed unmatched. CDR3 in amino acids: CASSPRRSGRNEQFF. The CDR3 DNA follows: TGTGCCAGCTCACCACGAAGGAGCGGGAGGAATGAGCAGTTCTTC.

The CDR3 nucleotides are TGTGCCACCAGTGACCTTGACAGGTCTGGTCAAGATGAGCAGTTCTTC. Translated, it gives CATSDLDRSGQDEQFF. The J gene is TRBJ2-1, the V gene TRBV24-1; weak D call: TRBD1 (6 bases). The germline V gene has CDR1 KGHDR and CDR2 SFDVKD. The CDR3 runs to 16 residues. V dropped 4 bases and J dropped 8 bases, with 20 bases sitting between them.

The J gene is TRBJ2-5, the V gene TRBV5-6; D remains ambiguous. The CDR3 has 11 residues. Trimming removed 4 bases from V and 5 bases from J, with 6 bases in between. The germline gives CDR1 SGHDT, CDR2 YYEEEE. The CDR3 nucleotides are TGTGCCAGCAGCCGCACGGAGACCCAGTACTTC. Amino acid sequence: CASSRTETQYF.

This clonotype came up a few times. An end of the junction differs from the germline gene, which may be a read error. The chain joins TRBV9 to TRBJ2-7; 7 positions agree with TRBD1. This CDR3 region has 14 residues. Germline V gives CDR1 SGDLS, CDR2 YYNGEE. CDR3 region: CASSTLVNPGQTTF. Written as DNA, the CDR3 is TGTGCCAGCAGCACCCTAGTCAATCCGGGACAGACGACTTTC.

This clonotype has a handful of counts. This chain connects TRBV5-5 to TRBJ2-2; a weak D match, TRBD1 (6 bases). V gave up 4 bases and J gave up 0 bases, with 7 bases separating them. Per the germline V gene, CDR1 is SGHKS and CDR2 is YYEKEE (reference sequence). The length of the CDR3 is 14 residues. The CDR3 sequence is CASSPGANTGELFF. CDR3 in DNA: TGTGCCAGCAGCCCAGGGGCGAACACCGGGGAGCTGTTTTTT.

The chain is built from TRBV6-2 or TRBV6-3 and TRBJ2-1; 8 bases match TRBD2. CDR1 and CDR2 from the germline V gene are MNHEY and SVGEGT. After removal of 6 bases from V and 7 bases from J, the junction contained 14 bases not matched to a gene. The CDR3 covers 16 residues. CDR3 sequence reads: CASRPYGRAFGNEQFF. CDR3 bases: TGTGCCAGCAGACCTTACGGGAGGGCCTTTGGTAATGAGCAGTTCTTC.

The table lists this clonotype with a few counts. The rearrangement links TRBV20-1 to TRBJ2-7; 7 nucleotides agree with TRBD1. With 3 bases clipped from V and 3 bases from J, the junction kept 8 bases outside the gene matches. The CDR3 has 14 residues. Germline lookup yields CDR1 DFQATT and CDR2 SNEGSKA (reference sequence). The CDR3 region has the DNA TGCAGTGCTAGTCGAGAAGGGGGCTTCTACGAGCAGTACTTC. This sequence encodes CSASREGGFYEQYF.

The chain carries TRBV12-3 or TRBV12-4 and TRBJ2-3; D not certain. CDR3 length: 15 residues. The V end lost 5 bases, the J end lost 0 bases, and 12 bases lay between the germline ends. CDR3 sequence: CASSTGQGSTDTQYF. The CDR3, as DNA: TGTGCCAGCAGTACCGGGCAAGGGAGCACAGATACGCAGTATTTT.

The V gene is TRBV11-2, the J gene TRBJ1-2, with 7 bases that match TRBD1. The V gene end was trimmed by 4 bases and the J gene end by 7 bases; junction bases not matched to a gene: 6. This CDR3 comprises 13 residues. Germline lookup yields CDR1 SGHAT and CDR2 FQNNGV. CDR3 nucleotide sequence: TGTGCCAGCAGCTCGCGACAGGGACTTGGCTACACCTTC. Its protein is CASSSRQGLGYTF.